Below, 9 T cell receptor beta chains from the same sample are listed, as sequenced in a study of cytomegalovirus exposure and HLA in healthy donors listed by TCRdb under 2017. The library was made by the immunoSEQ multiplex PCR assay. For the multiplex PCR, a mixture combining 60 forward primers for TCR Vbeta segments and 13 reverse primers for TCR Jbeta segments was used. Sourced from immuneACCESS, this table was stored by TCRdb with only in-frame sequences that have V and J called. A share of the clones is absent; for the studies checked, an unresolved V gene accounts for under half, and the remainder has no known explanation. The sample has roughly 130,000 clones on record, approximately 80% of them singletons. The top ten clonotypes cover 1% of the sample. Source material: PBMCs. All receptors come from a man aged 35 to 55 in good health and CMV-seronegative.

The chain has TRBV30 and TRBJ1-1; D not resolved. Trimming removed 0 bases at V and 3 bases at J, with 8 bases between. The CDR3 is 13 amino acids. Germline V CDR1 and CDR2: GTSNPN, SVGIG (reference sequence). CDR3 region: CAWSVEGDTEAFF. In nucleotides, the CDR3 is TGTGCCTGGAGTGTAGAGGGAGACACTGAAGCTTTCTTT.

This clone was picked up one time. This chain joins TRBV5-1 and TRBJ2-1, with D possibly TRBD1 on 7 matching bases. The V and J ends lost 6 bases and 5 bases respectively, with 21 bases between them. The germline gives CDR1 SGHRS, CDR2 YFSETQ. The CDR3 totals 16 residues. The CDR3 DNA is TGCGCCAGCATTCTAGGGGGCGCGGGACTTAACAATGAGCAGTTCTTC. It codes for CASILGGAGLNNEQFF.

The chain links TRBV25-1 to TRBJ2-7; 12 bases fit TRBD2. The V segment lost 1 base and the J segment 7 bases; nucleotides outside the gene matches: 8. The germline V gene has CDR1 MGHDK and CDR2 SYGVNS. The CDR3 is made up of 16 amino acids. CDR3 bases: TGTGCCAGCAGTGAATGGGCTAGCGGGAGGGCTCGGGAGCAGTACTTC. It encodes CASSEWASGRAREQYF.

The chain combines TRBV7-8 with TRBJ1-5, with D possibly matching TRBD1 (5 bases). The germline V gene encodes CDR1 SGHVS and CDR2 FQNEAQ. V lost 1 base, J lost 4 bases, and 23 bases lay in between. The CDR3 runs to 19 residues. CDR3 in amino acids: CASSLVQGTSHRANQPQHF. The CDR3 region has the DNA TGTGCCAGCAGCTTAGTCCAGGGTACGAGCCATCGAGCTAATCAGCCCCAGCATTTT.

The V and J genes are TRBV5-1 and TRBJ2-7; weak D call: TRBD2 (5 bases). Germline loops: CDR1 SGHRS, CDR2 YFSETQ. The CDR3 spans 15 residues. The V end lost 0 bases, the J end lost 0 bases, and 10 bases lay between the germline ends. CDR3 bases: TGCGCCAGCAGCTTGGGAGCGGCGAGCTCCTACGAGCAGTACTTC. Its translation: CASSLGAASSYEQYF.

The chain joins TRBV28 to TRBJ2-3, with 8 positions matching TRBD2. The CDR3 is 17 amino acids. The junction had 12 bases not matched to a gene; V was cut back by 4 bases and J by 3 bases. From germline, CDR1 is MDHEN and CDR2 SYDVKM. The CDR3 bases are TGTGCCAGCAGTTCGGGAGGGGTGGGCAGGGCGACAGATACGCAGTATTTT. Encoded protein: CASSSGGVGRATDTQYF.

The chain couples TRBV25-1 to TRBJ1-2, with D hard to call. Germline CDR1 reads MGHDK; CDR2 reads SYGVNS. Trimming stripped 3 bases from V and 5 bases from J, with 10 bases between. The CDR3 covers 13 residues. This CDR3 reads CASSDIGDYGYTF. CDR3 DNA: TGTGCCAGCAGTGATATCGGGGATTATGGCTACACCTTC.

J is TRBJ1-5 and V is TRBV7-2; D call uncertain. The germline CDR1 and CDR2 sequences are SGHTA and FQGNSA. The V gene lost 6 bases and the J gene lost 3 bases, with 15 bases spanning the gap. This CDR3 has 15 residues. This CDR3 is CASRREAGNNQPQHF. In DNA form, the CDR3 reads TGTGCCAGCAGACGAGAGGCGGGGAACAATCAGCCCCAGCATTTT.

The chain combines TRBV5-1 with TRBJ1-3; D call uncertain. Per germline, CDR1 SGHRS and CDR2 YFSETQ. The CDR3 is 15 amino acids. V was cut by 0 bases and J by 1 base, with 8 bases left in between. For the CDR3, the DNA is TGCGCCAGCAGCTTGGATACCGGTTCTGGAAACACCATATATTTT. This codes for CASSLDTGSGNTIYF.